These T cell receptor beta chains were read from a single sample in a study of T cells in Graves' hyperthyroidism and ophthalmopathy. TCRdb re-called the multiplex PCR reads with MiXCR, one entry per CDR3 protein. The table records approximately 530,000 distinct CDR3 sequences, approximately 20% of them present only once. The specimen was blood. The receptors derive from a man in his forties with Graves' ophthalmopathy. The CDR3 runs from the conserved cysteine through the conserved F or W. The D gene is left open where the match is weak. The size of a clone is reported for some rows only, either as once, few or many, or as a class for expanded clones.

V	D	J	size	CDR3	DNA
TRBV5-8	NA	TRBJ2-3	NA	CASSSFRGGAFSWTDTQYF	TGTGCCAGCAGCTCGTTCCGCGGTGGGGCGTTTTCGTGGACAGATACGCAGTATTTT
TRBV12-3/TRBV12-4	NA	TRBJ1-6	few	CASSLARQAYNSPLHF	TGTGCCAGCAGTTTAGCTCGACAGGCCTATAATTCACCCCTCCACTTT
TRBV5-5	NA	TRBJ2-7	NA	CASSLVARSYEQYF	TGTGCCAGCAGCTTGGTGGCTAGATCGTACGAGCAGTACTTC
TRBV6-1	NA	TRBJ2-7	many	CASSLQYEQYF	TGTGCCAGCAGCCTCCAGTACGAGCAGTACTTC
TRBV12-3/TRBV12-4	TRBD2	TRBJ2-1	many	CASSPLAGPWNEQFF	TGTGCCAGCAGTCCCTTAGCGGGACCTTGGAATGAGCAGTTCTTC
TRBV9	TRBD1	TRBJ2-1	NA	CASSVGTANEQFF	TGTGCCAGCAGCGTCGGGACAGCCAATGAGCAGTTCTTC
TRBV29-1	NA	TRBJ2-5	many	CSVEDGSETQYF	TGCAGCGTTGAAGATGGGTCTGAGACCCAGTACTTC
TRBV6-1	NA	TRBJ2-2	NA	CASSGGNGAGELFF	TGTGCCAGCAGTGGGGGGAATGGGGCCGGGGAGCTGTTTTTT
TRBV5-1	NA	TRBJ2-2	NA	CASSSEGNGELFF	TGCGCCAGCAGCTCTGAGGGAAACGGGGAGCTGTTTTTT
TRBV18	TRBD2	TRBJ2-4	few	CASSISSGGADIQYF	TGTGCCAGCTCCATCAGCAGCGGGGGGGCGGACATTCAGTACTTC
TRBV18	NA	TRBJ2-5	many	CASSPGRETQYF	TGTGCCAGCTCACCAGGGCGGGAGACCCAGTACTTC
TRBV10-3	NA	TRBJ2-1	many	CAIGPWSEYNEQFF	TGTGCCATCGGACCGTGGAGCGAATACAATGAGCAGTTCTTC
TRBV7-6	NA	TRBJ2-1	NA	CASSLLSGQHYNEQFF	TGTGCCAGCAGCTTATTGTCAGGACAGCATTACAATGAGCAGTTCTTC
TRBV6-2/TRBV6-3	NA	TRBJ1-5	few	CASSGPYNQPQHF	TGTGCCAGCAGTGGACCTTACAATCAGCCCCAGCATTTT
TRBV18	NA	TRBJ1-2	NA	CASSVDGPRTYGYTF	TGTGCCAGCTCAGTGGACGGCCCAAGGACCTATGGCTACACCTTC
TRBV19	TRBD1	TRBJ1-5	NA	CASSRDRDSYQPQHF	TGTGCCAGTAGTAGGGACAGGGACAGTTATCAGCCCCAGCATTTT
TRBV7-2	NA	TRBJ2-7	many	CASSLEQGVGEQYF	TGTGCCAGCAGCTTAGAACAGGGCGTTGGCGAGCAGTACTTC
TRBV7-9	TRBD2	TRBJ2-3	many	CASSSRGTSGAVTDTQYF	TGTGCCAGCAGCTCTCGGGGGACTAGCGGGGCTGTCACAGATACGCAGTATTTT
TRBV11-2	NA	TRBJ1-2	NA	CASSLGTYGGYTF	TGTGCCAGCAGCTTAGGGACATACGGGGGCTACACCTTC
TRBV20-1	NA	TRBJ2-3	few	CSARVGTLRADTQYF	TGCAGTGCTAGAGTCGGGACGCTGCGTGCAGATACGCAGTATTTT
TRBV20-1	NA	TRBJ1-6	few	CSARGTEGYSPLHF	TGCAGTGCTAGAGGGACTGAAGGGTATTCACCCCTCCACTTT
TRBV4-1	TRBD2	TRBJ2-7	few	CASRKILAGAYEQYF	TGCGCCAGCAGAAAAATACTAGCGGGGGCCTACGAGCAGTACTTC
TRBV7-2	TRBD2	TRBJ2-3	NA	CASSSGLAGGHGDTQYF	TGTGCCAGCAGCTCAGGACTAGCGGGGGGGCATGGGGATACGCAGTATTTT